This record looks at one T cell receptor beta chain sequence and its context. The specificity of this receptor is unknown. Qualities for individual bases were not recorded, and no much larger clone is one base off. This sample stems from a study of identical twins (dated by TCRdb to the mid-2010s). At the level of the whole study: To test whether fetal clonotypes persist, the study used deep sequencing on TCR alpha and beta repertoires from monozygotic twins, unrelated adults of various ages, and cord blood. To rule out contamination, replicate twin experiments were performed at different times with different library preparation protocols.

Reading from cysteine to phenylalanine, the CDR3 counts 15 amino acids. Only CDR3 DNA remains: 45 bases, in frame from the first base. Trimming removed 4 bases from V and 1 base from J; the gene matches leave 6 bases unexplained. From a lookup of the germline V gene, CDR1 and CDR2 are SGHTA and FQGNSA. All donors were healthy Caucasians. Three pairs of female monozygotic twins, all aged about 18 to 30 years, were included in the twin cohort. RNA for TCR libraries was isolated from peripheral blood mononuclear cells. The library relied on 5' RACE. The sequencer listed for this sample is Illumina HiSeq 2000. A universal primer binding site was introduced by template switching, and a unique molecular identifier was present in the final cDNA, enabling accurate counting of TCR cDNA molecules. Specific primers in the conserved constant-segment region were used to synthesize first-strand cDNA for the TCR alpha and beta chains. To control for contamination, each cDNA library was double barcoded with a SMART-Mk sample barcode plus Illumina barcodes. Two successive PCR steps introduced TruSeq adapter sequences along with Illumina sample barcodes. TCR alpha and beta cDNA libraries were sequenced on the Illumina HiSeq platform with custom primers. Regarding the original processing steps: Raw reads were processed with MiGEC to extract unique molecular identifiers, and MiXCR was used to determine CDR3 positions. For each individual, recombination models were inferred using an EM algorithm with the repgenHMM and IGoR tools. Shared clonotypes were analyzed with the tcR package in R, and sharing was normalized by the product of cloneset sizes. To study raw recombination without the effects of thymic and clonal selection, out-of-frame nonproductive sequences were analyzed. TCRdb reworked the public reads: Q25 trimming with fastp, MiXCR clone assembly, productive beta chains retained. Under each unique CDR3 protein, matching rows form one entry showing the most common genes and DNA. TCRdb's processing, not the authors', yielded these V and J calls. This sample has roughly 570,000 distinct CDR3 sequences in its table, and roughly 9.9% of those were observed once. The ten largest clones add up to approximately 3.2% of the sample.

What the research found in general, with its limitations: Out-of-frame TCR alpha sharing in monozygotic twins was systematically underestimated by recombination models, whereas sharing between unrelated individuals was in agreement with the recombination models. Conclusions relied on cross-sectional statistical analysis, since the same donors could not be followed over many years. Excess twin sharing in beta out-of-frame sequences was weaker because fewer shared sequences lowered the signal-to-noise ratio. Invariant T cells such as MAIT and iNKT could partly confound zero-insertion analyses, though diverse VJ usage argued against this for most clonotypes. Abundant cord blood beta clonotypes carried fewer insertions; young adult naive repertoires showed a weaker similar trend, while memory repertoires showed none. Compared with coincidental sharing between unrelated individuals, out-of-frame TCR alpha sequences shared between twins had an excess of sequences with low generation probability.

The same data also contributed to another study, on yellow fever vaccine responses in identical twins. The second paper further reports: The authors reported that the T cell response to vaccination in identical twins appeared partly convergent and partly personalized. The study precisely tracked vaccine-responding T cell clones in identical twins.

What was sequenced was PBMCs. The sequence came from a woman aged 18-30 years in good health. The rearrangement joined TRBV7-2 to TRBJ2-7, and TRBD2 matches 8 of the central bases. This receptor has the CDR3 CASSSGLAWSYEQYF. The DNA reads as follows: TGTGCCAGCAGCTCCGGACTAGCATGGTCCTACGAGCAGTACTTC.